The sequence of this T cell receptor beta chain was determined in a study of B cell selection in AIRE deficiency. General study results and limits: Approximately 30% of healthy-donor shared Treg TCRbeta sequences appeared in patient Tconv cells. Shared Treg sequences had shorter CDR3s, biased toward rearrangements with few non-templated insertions.

Original data processing: Patients' conventional T cells yielded approximately 110,000 distinct TCRbeta sequences; donors' roughly 140,000. Only in-frame clones appear in the TCRdb table, and some are missing; sequencing was by immunoSEQ multiplex PCR. V, J and clone size reflect that table, while D and trimming were determined from the DNA. This sample yields about 24,000 clones, of which 96% are seen a single time; about 0.17% belongs to the top ten. CD4+CD127+ cells were sorted as the conventional CD4 T cells. Controls came from healthy donors unrelated to patients. V was shortened by 10 bases and J by 4 bases, with 13 bases between the two germline ends. The CDR3 spans 12 residues. Per the germline V gene, CDR1 is MNHNY and CDR2 is SVGAGI (reference sequence). As regards this clone: What it binds is not known.

The chain joins TRBV6-6 to TRBJ1-1, with a possible D match to TRBD1 (5 bases). Sample: CD4+CD127+ conventional T cells sorted from PBMCs. This receptor was taken from a human donor in good health. Written as DNA, the CDR3 is TGTGCCATCGCGTCCGGGGGCACTGAAGCTTTCTTT. It codes for CAIASGGTEAFF.